The rows below give T cell receptor beta chains drawn from one sample of a study of blood T cell repertoires in COVID-19. Sequencing used immunoSEQ multiplex PCR; TCRdb keeps in-frame clones, though not all of them. This sample yields hundreds of thousands of clones, of which about 90% are seen a single time; 0.7% to 1% belongs to the top ten. Sequenced input: peripheral blood. The receptors originated from a man between 18 and 35 years old with COVID-19, enrolled during active disease. The CDR3 runs from the conserved cysteine through the conserved F or W. The D gene is left open where the match is weak. A row's size may be missing; if present it is once, few, many or a size class.

d_call	clone_size	j_call	v_call	cdr3_aa	cdr3_nt
TRBD2	-	TRBJ2-3	TRBV4-1	CASSQVWGGRMDTDTQYF	TGCGCCAGCAGCCAAGTTTGGGGGGGACGGATGGACACAGATACGCAGTATTTT
TRBD2	-	TRBJ2-5	TRBV25-1	CASSAGLAGGPRETQYF	TGTGCCAGCAGTGCGGGACTAGCGGGAGGGCCCCGGGAGACCCAGTACTTC
TRBD1	-	TRBJ2-4	TRBV6-2/TRBV6-3	CASSYTYRDRGGGKNIQYF	TGTGCCAGCAGTTACACCTATCGGGACAGGGGAGGAGGCAAAAACATTCAGTACTTC
TRBD1	few	TRBJ1-2	TRBV12-3/TRBV12-4	CASSPGTGVGYTF	TGTGCCAGCAGCCCCGGGACAGGGGTTGGCTACACCTTC
-	-	TRBJ1-5	TRBV7-9	CASSLAGDQPQHF	TGTGCCAGCAGCTTAGCAGGGGATCAGCCCCAGCATTTT
TRBD2	-	TRBJ2-1	TRBV11-2	CASSWRGINEQFF	TGTGCCAGCAGCTGGCGGGGGATCAATGAGCAGTTCTTC
TRBD1	-	TRBJ2-2	TRBV2	CASSGQGSNTGELFF	TGTGCCAGCAGTGGACAGGGATCGAACACCGGGGAGCTGTTTTTT
TRBD1	-	TRBJ2-7	TRBV10-2	CASSERDRSYEQYF	TGCGCCAGCAGTGAGCGGGACAGATCCTACGAGCAGTACTTC
TRBD1	few	TRBJ1-3	TRBV28	CASSWDRGPGNTIYF	TGTGCCAGCAGTTGGGACAGGGGGCCCGGAAACACCATATATTTT
-	-	TRBJ1-1	TRBV3-1/TRBV3-2	CASRGGTEAFF	TGTGCCAGTAGGGGTGGCACTGAAGCTTTCTTT
-	-	TRBJ2-1	TRBV24-1	CATSDSGSYNEQFF	TGTGCCACCAGTGATTCAGGCAGCTACAATGAGCAGTTCTTC
-	-	TRBJ1-1	TRBV6-5	CASSQNDRNEAFF	TGTGCCAGCAGTCAAAATGACAGGAATGAAGCTTTCTTT
-	-	TRBJ2-3	TRBV24-1	CATSAPYSGLAVTQYF	TGTGCCACCAGTGCCCCCTATTCGGGCCTAGCAGTTACGCAGTATTTT
-	once	TRBJ2-7	TRBV6-1	CASSEAGGEQYF	TGTGCCAGCAGTGAGGCCGGGGGTGAGCAGTACTTC
TRBD1	-	TRBJ2-5	TRBV6-5	CASSYSGTGNLPQYF	TGTGCCAGCAGTTACTCTGGGACAGGGAATCTGCCCCAGTACTTC
TRBD1	-	TRBJ1-1	TRBV19	CASSDPGTGWTEAFF	TGTGCCAGTAGTGACCCCGGGACAGGGTGGACTGAAGCTTTCTTT
-	-	TRBJ1-2	TRBV19	CASSIGQGNYGYTF	TGTGCCAGTAGTATCGGCCAGGGGAACTATGGCTACACCTTC
-	-	TRBJ2-1	TRBV7-9	CASSGDSKFF	TGTGCCAGCAGCGGGGACTCGAAGTTCTTC
TRBD2	-	TRBJ2-2	TRBV7-8	CASSLGTSGAGELFF	TGTGCCAGCAGCTTAGGGACTAGCGGGGCCGGGGAGCTGTTTTTT
TRBD1	-	TRBJ1-2	TRBV2	CASSEGNRGEAGYTF	TGTGCCAGCAGTGAAGGGAACAGGGGAGAGGCTGGCTACACCTTC
TRBD2	-	TRBJ2-7	TRBV19	CASTAGGTSYEQYF	TGTGCCAGTACTGCGGGGGGCACCTCCTACGAGCAGTACTTC
-	-	TRBJ1-1	TRBV3-1/TRBV3-2	CASSTRASNTEAFF	TGTGCCAGCAGCACGAGGGCCAGTAACACTGAAGCTTTCTTT
-	-	TRBJ1-1	TRBV7-2	CASETGINTEAFF	TGTGCCAGCGAGACAGGAATAAACACTGAAGCTTTCTTT
-	-	TRBJ2-2	TRBV6-5	CAIGANTGELFF	TGTGCCATCGGGGCGAACACCGGGGAGCTGTTTTTT
-	once	TRBJ1-1	TRBV10-1	CASSESLRSTEAFF	TGCGCCAGCAGTGAGTCCCTGAGGAGCACTGAAGCTTTCTTT
-	-	TRBJ2-1	TRBV4-1	CASSQGRTLAGEQFF	TGCGCCAGCAGCCAAGGTAGGACGTTGGCGGGCGAGCAGTTCTTC
TRBD2	-	TRBJ2-3	TRBV7-9	CASSLVAGETDTQYF	TGTGCCAGCAGCTTAGTAGCGGGAGAGACAGATACGCAGTATTTT
-	-	TRBJ2-1	TRBV4-1	CASSPPFPGREQFF	TGCGCCAGCAGCCCCCCCTTCCCTGGGCGTGAGCAGTTCTTC
-	-	TRBJ1-1	TRBV6-1	CASSDDRRNTEAFF	TGTGCCAGCAGTGACGACAGGCGGAACACTGAAGCTTTCTTT
TRBD1	-	TRBJ2-1	TRBV7-3	CASSRLGGYEQFF	TGTGCCAGCAGCCGGTTAGGGGGCTATGAGCAGTTCTTC
-	-	TRBJ1-2	TRBV19	CASSISGNYGYTF	TGTGCCAGTAGTATATCAGGGAACTATGGCTACACCTTC
TRBD1	-	TRBJ2-1	TRBV5-5	CASSLVVTGSNEQFF	TGTGCCAGCAGCTTGGTTGTGACAGGGAGCAATGAGCAGTTCTTC
TRBD1	-	TRBJ1-6	TRBV27	CASSLRTGASPLHF	TGTGCCAGCAGCTTACGGACAGGCGCCTCACCCCTCCACTTT
TRBD1	-	TRBJ1-1	TRBV7-9	CASRHRGMNTEAFF	TGTGCCAGCAGGCACAGGGGGATGAACACTGAAGCTTTCTTT
TRBD2	once	TRBJ2-7	TRBV29-1	CSVEVAGVVEQYF	TGCAGCGTTGAAGTAGCGGGAGTCGTCGAGCAGTACTTC
-	-	TRBJ2-7	TRBV14	CASSPEWGQTYEQYF	TGTGCCAGCAGCCCTGAATGGGGCCAAACCTACGAGCAGTACTTC
TRBD2	-	TRBJ2-7	TRBV11-3	CASSLRWGTSETYEQYF	TGTGCCAGCAGCTTAAGGTGGGGTACTAGCGAGACCTACGAGCAGTACTTC
TRBD2	-	TRBJ2-5	TRBV5-8	CASSPGQGGRPQETQYF	TGTGCCAGCAGCCCCGGCCAGGGAGGGAGGCCACAAGAGACCCAGTACTTC
TRBD1	-	TRBJ1-1	TRBV12-5	CASGLVPTGDTEAFF	TGTGCTAGTGGTTTGGTCCCGACAGGGGACACTGAAGCTTTCTTT
-	-	TRBJ1-2	TRBV16	CASSQWASGAYGYTF	TGTGCCAGCAGCCAATGGGCCAGCGGGGCCTATGGCTACACCTTC
TRBD1	-	TRBJ2-1	TRBV7-3	CASSFGQGAYDEQFF	TGTGCCAGCAGCTTTGGACAGGGGGCTTATGATGAGCAGTTCTTC